This TCR beta chain comes out of a study of control samples from healthy donors and cancer patients. Measured with immunoSEQ multiplex PCR; TCRdb has only the in-frame clones, and not every one. The table includes roughly 150,000 clones, over 90% detected once. CDR1 is SGHVS, CDR2 FQNEAQ, per germline. V was pared by 7 bases and J by 4 bases, with 7 bases of the junction left unmatched. The CDR3 covers 14 residues. The sample comprised blood. The V and J genes are TRBV7-8 and TRBJ2-7; 10 bases line up with TRBD1. The TCR comes from a man aged 50-60 years in good health. CDR3 DNA: TGTGCCAGCATCAAGACAGGGGGCTCGTACGAGCAGTACTTC. Its translation: CASIKTGGSYEQYF.